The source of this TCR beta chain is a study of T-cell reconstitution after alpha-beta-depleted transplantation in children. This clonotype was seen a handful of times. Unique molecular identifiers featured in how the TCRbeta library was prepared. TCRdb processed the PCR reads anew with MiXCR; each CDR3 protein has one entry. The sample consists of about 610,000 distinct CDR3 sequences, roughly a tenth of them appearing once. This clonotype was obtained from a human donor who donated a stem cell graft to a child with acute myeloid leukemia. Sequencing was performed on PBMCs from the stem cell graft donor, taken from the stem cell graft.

The CDR3 here is CASQGRASGNLNEQFF. Here the CDR3 DNA reads TGCGCCAGCCAGGGGAGGGCTAGCGGGAATTTGAATGAGCAGTTCTTC. V is TRBV5-1 and J is TRBJ2-1, with 9 bases aligning to TRBD2. The CDR3 sequence is 16 residues long. V shed 7 bases, J shed 7 bases, and the junction held 15 bases outside the gene matches. Germline V gene lookup returns CDR1 SGHRS and CDR2 YFSETQ.